The 17 T cell receptor beta chains below all came from one sample that was sequenced in a study of T cells in Graves' hyperthyroidism and ophthalmopathy. There were TCR beta CDR3 regions amplified from RNA transcripts. Using the HTBI primer set, a first-round RT-PCR was run on the TCR CDR3. In TCRdb, the multiplex PCR reads were re-called with MiXCR into one record per CDR3 protein. Among 410,000 or so distinct CDR3 sequences, 14% to 15% were seen once, and the ten largest hold roughly 13%. Sample: blood. The receptors derive from a man aged 18 to 30 with Graves' ophthalmopathy.

The table lists this clonotype with many counts. V gene TRBV10-1 combines with J gene TRBJ2-4, with D perhaps being TRBD1 or TRBD2 (5 bases each). There are 16 residues in the CDR3. V gave up 8 bases and J gave up 0 bases, with 17 bases separating them. Germline CDR1 is WNHNN and CDR2 is SYGVQD (reference sequence). CDR3 in amino acids: CASSRDATQAKNIQYF. Here the CDR3 DNA reads TGCGCCAGCTCACGGGACGCCACCCAAGCCAAAAACATTCAGTACTTC.

In this sample, this clonotype turned up a few times. The rearrangement uses TRBV11-2 and TRBJ2-7; D is undetermined. Germline values: CDR1 SGHAT, CDR2 FQNNGV. Trimming removed 1 base from V and 5 bases from J, with 15 bases in between. The length of the CDR3 is 15 residues. DNA of the CDR3: TGTGCCAGCAGCTTAGCTTTCCCGGAGCAGCACGAGCAGTACTTC. It translates to CASSLAFPEQHEQYF. Full variable domain (rest looked up from reference TRBV11-2 and TRBJ2-7): EAGVAQSPRYKIIEKRQSVAFWCNPISGHATLYWYQQILGQGPKLLIQFQNNGVVDDSQLPKDRFSAERLKGVDSTLKIQPAKLEDSAVYLCASSLAFPEQHEQYFGPGTRLTVT.

The sample holds one count of this clonotype. The J gene is TRBJ2-2, the V gene TRBV4-1; D is possibly TRBD2 (7 bases). V shed 4 bases and J shed 0 bases, with 12 bases lying between them. Germline CDR1 MGHRA, CDR2 YSYEKL. The CDR3 extends over 16 amino acids. This CDR3 is CASSPRGLPNTGELFF. CDR3 nucleotide sequence: TGCGCCAGCAGCCCGCGGGGGCTACCGAACACCGGGGAGCTGTTTTTT.

This clonotype was detected only a few times. The genes are TRBV3-1 and TRBJ2-3; the match to TRBD2 covers 8 bases. Germline V CDR1 and CDR2: LGHDT, YNNKEL (reference sequence). The CDR3 consists of 16 residues. V dropped 3 bases and J dropped 3; count of bases not matched to a gene: 8. The CDR3 DNA is TGTGCCAGCAGCCATAAAGCGGGGGCCGGTACAGATACGCAGTATTTT. It codes for CASSHKAGAGTDTQYF.

This clonotype occurred many times. J is TRBJ2-7 and V is TRBV7-8, with 10 nucleotides matching TRBD1. CDR1 is SGHVS and CDR2 is FQNEAQ in the germline V gene. The CDR3 contains 15 residues. The junction had 3 bases not matched to a gene; V was cut back by 2 bases and J by 2 bases. The CDR3 loop reads CASSLLGQGPYEQYF. The CDR3, as DNA: TGTGCCAGCAGCTTATTGGGACAGGGGCCCTACGAGCAGTACTTC. Supplemented by reference TRBV7-8 and TRBJ2-7, the full variable domain reads GAGVSQSPRYKVAKRGQDVALRCDPISGHVSLFWYQQALGQGPEFLTYFQNEAQLDKSGLPSDRFFAERPEGSVSTLKIQRTQQEDSAVYLCASSLLGQGPYEQYFGPGTRLTVT.

This clonotype came up many times. This chain connects TRBV27 to TRBJ2-7; D is perhaps TRBD1 (5 bases). V shed 6 bases and J shed 4 bases, with 19 bases lying between them. CDR1 and CDR2 (germline): MNHEY, SMNVEV (reference sequence). The CDR3 covers 15 residues. This CDR3 is CASSSGRYRSYEQYF. The CDR3 DNA sequence: TGTGCCAGCAGCTCTGGTCGTTACAGGAGTTACGAGCAGTACTTC.

This clonotype was seen many times. The rearrangement joins TRBV18 to TRBJ1-2; 7 bases fit TRBD1. With V trimmed by 3 bases and J by 1 base, 5 bases remained unmatched. The CDR3 consists of 15 residues. Germline V gene sequence: CDR1 KGHSH, CDR2 LQKENI. CDR3 nucleotide sequence: TGTGCCAGCTCACCGGGACAGCAGCATAACTATGGCTACACCTTC. This gives the protein CASSPGQQHNYGYTF.

This clonotype was seen a handful of times. This chain joins TRBV20-1 and TRBJ2-1; 7 positions agree with TRBD2. This CDR3 spans 13 amino acids. Trimming removed 1 base from V and 6 bases from J; junction bases left unmatched: 3. Germline CDR1 and CDR2: DFQATT and SNEGSKA (reference sequence). The CDR3 DNA is TGCAGTGCTAGAGGGACTAGGGCCAATGAGCAGTTCTTC. This translates into CSARGTRANEQFF.

This clonotype was observed many times. This chain joins TRBV2 and TRBJ2-5; D perhaps matches TRBD2 (5 bases). The ends were cut back, 4 bases at V and 2 bases at J, with 14 bases in the middle. CDR3 length: 15 residues. Germline V gives CDR1 SNHLY, CDR2 FYNNEI. The CDR3 here is CASSVLGVGQETQYF. For the CDR3, the DNA is TGTGCCAGCAGTGTTCTGGGAGTAGGGCAAGAGACCCAGTACTTC.

This clonotype was counted at least ten times. V usage is TRBV5-1 and J usage is TRBJ2-1; a possible D gene is TRBD2 (5 bases). Per germline, CDR1 SGHRS and CDR2 YFSETQ. Trimming took off 0 bases at V and 3 bases at J, with 7 bases between the two ends. The CDR3 contains 14 residues. The CDR3 DNA reads as TGCGCCAGCAGCTTGGGGACTTTCTACAATGAGCAGTTCTTC. Amino acid sequence: CASSLGTFYNEQFF. Combining the CDR3 with reference TRBV5-1 and TRBJ2-1 gives the whole variable domain KAGVTQTPRYLIKTRGQQVTLSCSPISGHRSVSWYQQTPGQGLQFLFEYFSETQRNKGNFPGRFSGRQFSNSRSEMNVSTLELGDSALYLCASSLGTFYNEQFFGPGTRLTVL.

This clonotype has a count of ten or more. This chain links TRBV30 with TRBJ1-1, with D possibly matching TRBD1 (6 bases). CDR1 and CDR2 (germline): GTSNPN, SVGIG (reference sequence). The V end lost 2 bases, the J end lost 8 bases, and 9 bases lay between the germline ends. The CDR3 is 11 amino acids. The CDR3 is CAWSITGEAFF. CDR3 coding DNA: TGTGCCTGGAGTATAACAGGGGAAGCTTTCTTT.

The sample holds a few counts of this clonotype. V gene TRBV18 combines with J gene TRBJ2-2; D call uncertain. The germline V gene encodes CDR1 KGHSH and CDR2 LQKENI. V lost 5 bases and J 0 bases, leaving 22 bases between the germline ends. This CDR3 comprises 19 residues. The CDR3 loop is CASSFLSWSPSANTGELFF. CDR3 DNA sequence: TGTGCCAGCTCATTCCTATCGTGGTCCCCAAGCGCGAACACCGGGGAGCTGTTTTTT.

In this sample, this clonotype turned up many times. The chain uses TRBV11-3 and TRBJ2-1; D unresolved. The CDR3 covers 12 residues. The V and J ends lost 5 bases and 8 bases respectively, with 10 bases between them. Germline CDR1 SGHNT, CDR2 YENEEA. The CDR3 DNA follows: TGTGCCAGCAGCGCTAGGACGGATGAGCAGTTCTTC. Its translation: CASSARTDEQFF. Full variable domain (outside the CDR3, taken from reference TRBV11-3 and TRBJ2-1): EAGVVQSPRYKIIEKKQPVAFWCNPISGHNTLYWYLQNLGQGPELLIRYENEEAVDDSQLPKDRFSAERLKGVDSTLKIQPAELGDSAVYLCASSARTDEQFFGPGTRLTVL.

This clonotype was seen many times. The genes are TRBV27 and TRBJ2-3, with 7 bases fitting TRBD1. CDR1 and CDR2 (germline): MNHEY, SMNVEV (reference sequence). This CDR3 is 15 amino acids long. Losses at the gene ends were 5 bases for V and 3 bases for J; bases not matched to a gene: 8. The CDR3, as DNA: TGTGCCAGCAGTCTCATACTGACAGGGACAGATACGCAGTATTTT. Its protein is CASSLILTGTDTQYF.

The chain links TRBV10-3 to TRBJ2-5; no firm D call. From germline, CDR1 is ENHRY and CDR2 SYGVKD. CDR3 length: 14 residues. Trimming pared 10 bases from V and 5 bases from J, leaving 20 bases between. For the CDR3, the DNA is TGTGCCAGCAATTACGGCAGCACAGACGAGACCCAGTACTTC. This codes for CASNYGSTDETQYF.

This clonotype was observed at least ten times. The chain combines TRBV7-9 with TRBJ1-2, with 8 bases matching TRBD1. The CDR3 spans 14 residues. The germline gives CDR1 SEHNR, CDR2 FQNEAQ (reference sequence). The V and J ends lost 3 bases and 3 bases, in that order; junction bases with no gene match: 3. The CDR3 loop is CASSFPTGDYGYTF. As DNA, the CDR3 is TGTGCCAGCAGCTTTCCGACAGGGGACTATGGCTACACCTTC.

The V and J genes are TRBV5-5 and TRBJ2-1; TRBD2 agrees at 15 bases. V was pared by 4 bases and J by 10 bases, with 6 bases of the junction left unmatched. The CDR3 runs 15 residues. The germline V gene has CDR1 SGHKS and CDR2 YYEKEE (reference sequence). CDR3 sequence reads: CASSGLAGGLEEQFF. The CDR3 DNA reads as TGTGCCAGCAGCGGACTAGCGGGGGGGCTCGAAGAGCAGTTCTTC.